The rows below give T cell receptor beta chains drawn from one sample of a study of cytomegalovirus exposure and HLA in healthy donors. The method was immunoSEQ multiplex PCR; TCRdb's version includes in-frame clones alone and lacks a portion of them. The sample has under 170,000 clones, roughly 77% seen once; the top ten hold roughly 3.4%. The sample consisted of PBMCs. The receptor set was obtained from a human donor in good health. CDR3s include the opening cysteine and the closing phenylalanine or tryptophan. The D gene is left open where the match is weak. The listing skips clone size in some rows; elsewhere it reads once, few, many or a size class.

-	15	TRBD1	TRBJ1-2	TRBV28	CASSPRDRRYYGYTF	TGTGCCAGCAGTCCAAGGGACAGGAGGTACTATGGCTACACCTTC
-	17	-	TRBJ1-2	TRBV28	CASIMRASELWVYGYTF	TGTGCCAGCATAATGAGGGCTTCCGAGCTTTGGGTCTATGGCTACACCTTC
-	16	-	TRBJ1-5	TRBV4-3	CASSPAEGADYQPQHF	TGCGCCAGCAGCCCCGCCGAGGGAGCAGACTATCAGCCCCAGCATTTT
-	16	TRBD1	TRBJ1-2	TRBV7-2	CASSLSLGQGDYGYTF	TGTGCCAGCAGCTTAAGTCTCGGACAGGGAGACTATGGCTACACCTTC
-	15	-	TRBJ1-5	TRBV4-1	CASSQEGGDGQPQHF	TGCGCCAGCAGCCAAGAAGGAGGGGATGGTCAGCCCCAGCATTTT
-	17	TRBD2	TRBJ2-7	TRBV5-4	CASSGLQGLADKYEQYF	TGTGCCAGCAGCGGCCTACAAGGACTAGCGGATAAATACGAGCAGTACTTC
-	16	TRBD2	TRBJ2-5	TRBV7-2	CASSPVRAGGLGTQYF	TGTGCCAGCAGCCCTGTTCGAGCGGGGGGGCTCGGGACCCAGTACTTC
few	14	-	TRBJ1-1	TRBV29-1	CSVVALVPYTEAFF	TGCAGCGTTGTCGCGTTGGTCCCTTACACTGAAGCTTTCTTT
-	14	-	TRBJ2-5	TRBV7-9	CASSLDRAGETQYF	TGTGCCAGCAGCTTAGACAGGGCAGGGGAGACCCAGTACTTC
-	17	TRBD2	TRBJ2-5	TRBV4-1	CASGQPASGGYQETQYF	TGCGCCAGCGGCCAACCCGCTAGCGGGGGGTACCAAGAGACCCAGTACTTC
once	18	TRBD1	TRBJ1-2	TRBV14	CASSQVSGSDRRFDGYTF	TGTGCCAGCAGCCAAGTTAGCGGTTCGGACAGGCGATTTGATGGCTACACCTTC
-	15	TRBD2	TRBJ2-1	TRBV5-1	CASSYSAGGPDEQFF	TGCGCCAGCAGCTATTCAGCGGGAGGGCCCGATGAGCAGTTCTTC
few	13	-	TRBJ1-5	TRBV18	CASSWDRGQPQHF	TGTGCCAGCTCATGGGACCGGGGGCAGCCCCAGCATTTT
-	18	TRBD2	TRBJ2-3	TRBV29-1	CSVLIYMIAGGSTDTQYF	TGCAGCGTCTTGATATATATGATAGCGGGAGGGAGCACAGATACGCAGTATTTT
-	15	-	TRBJ1-2	TRBV7-6	CASSLVADSNYGYTF	TGTGCCAGCAGCTTGGTAGCGGATTCTAACTATGGCTACACCTTC
-	14	TRBD1	TRBJ2-7	TRBV5-1	CASSGQGVSYEQYF	TGCGCCAGCAGCGGACAGGGAGTGTCCTACGAGCAGTACTTC
-	14	TRBD1	TRBJ2-7	TRBV6-1	CASSEGTGWQEQYF	TGTGCCAGCAGTGAGGGGACAGGGTGGCAGGAGCAGTACTTC
-	15	-	TRBJ1-2	TRBV11-2	CASRKVVGGFYGYTF	TGTGCCAGCAGGAAAGTGGTTGGGGGCTTCTATGGCTACACCTTC
few	16	-	TRBJ1-5	TRBV27	CASSLYGGAVNQPQHF	TGTGCCAGCAGTTTATACGGGGGGGCAGTCAATCAGCCCCAGCATTTT
-	14	TRBD1	TRBJ1-2	TRBV5-4	CASSKGQGNHGYTF	TGTGCCAGCAGCAAAGGACAGGGAAATCATGGCTACACCTTC
once	15	TRBD1	TRBJ2-5	TRBV7-6	CASSLNPGQQETQYF	TGTGCCAGCAGCTTAAATCCGGGACAGCAAGAGACCCAGTACTTC
few	15	-	TRBJ1-1	TRBV21-1	CASSKIEGRNTEAFF	TGTGCCAGCAGCAAAATTGAAGGGAGAAACACTGAAGCTTTCTTT
-	15	-	TRBJ1-1	TRBV18	CASSPSPGRSTEAFF	TGTGCCAGCTCACCATCGCCGGGGAGGAGCACTGAAGCTTTCTTT
few	16	TRBD1	TRBJ1-2	TRBV19	CASSMGQGRINYGYTF	TGTGCCAGTAGTATGGGACAGGGTCGGATCAACTATGGCTACACCTTC
-	14	TRBD1	TRBJ2-1	TRBV10-3	CAISSGTANNEQFF	TGTGCCATCAGCTCCGGGACAGCCAACAATGAGCAGTTCTTC
-	15	-	TRBJ1-5	TRBV28	CASTPLAGSNQPQHF	TGTGCCAGCACCCCGTTGGCAGGGTCTAATCAGCCCCAGCATTTT
few	13	-	TRBJ1-1	TRBV6-1	CASSKGSFTEAFF	TGTGCTAGCAGTAAAGGGAGTTTCACTGAAGCTTTCTTT
-	16	-	TRBJ2-2	TRBV19	CASSIGGQIMAGELFF	TGTGCCAGTAGTATTGGGGGACAAATTATGGCCGGGGAGCTGTTTTTT
-	15	TRBD2	TRBJ2-7	TRBV27	CASSPTSWGSYEQYF	TGTGCCAGCAGCCCGACTAGCTGGGGGAGCTACGAGCAGTACTTC
-	16	-	TRBJ2-7	TRBV5-6	CASSLKKKRSSYEQYF	TGTGCCAGCAGCTTGAAGAAGAAGCGTAGCTCCTACGAGCAGTACTTC
few	17	TRBD1	TRBJ2-5	TRBV18	CASSPRTGVFSQETQYF	TGTGCCAGCTCACCAAGGACAGGGGTTTTTTCCCAAGAGACCCAGTACTTC
-	17	-	TRBJ1-3	TRBV12-5	CASGLVREAPTGNTIYF	TGTGCTAGTGGTTTGGTACGGGAAGCACCCACTGGAAACACCATATATTTT
-	15	TRBD1	TRBJ2-1	TRBV28	CASSLGQRETNEQFF	TGTGCCAGCAGCCTGGGACAGAGGGAGACCAATGAGCAGTTCTTC
few	17	TRBD1	TRBJ1-4	TRBV4-3	CASSQGYSGTGYEKLFF	TGCGCCAGCAGCCAAGGTTATTCCGGGACAGGGTATGAAAAACTGTTTTTT
-	16	TRBD1	TRBJ2-2	TRBV19	CASSKDRGTETGELFF	TGTGCCAGTAGTAAGGACAGGGGTACGGAAACCGGGGAGCTGTTTTTT
once	15	TRBD2	TRBJ2-7	TRBV2	CASGRAGATPYEQYF	TGTGCCAGCGGTCGGGCGGGAGCGACTCCCTACGAGCAGTACTTC